One TCR beta chain is described in this entry. This clone showed up just a few times. Which antigen it targets is not known. No clone much larger than this one lies a single base away; base qualities are absent. The donors were healthy, HIV-negative adults with no recently reported acute infections or vaccinations. Only Caucasian adults living in Nashville, Tennessee, USA were represented among the donors. CD4+ T cells were enriched through magnetic negative selection, after which naive cells were positively selected on CD45RA and the remaining negative fraction served as the memory subset. Blood was obtained by leukapheresis, after which PBMCs were separated by Ficoll-Histopaque density gradient centrifugation and cryopreserved in liquid nitrogen vapor phase. Analytical flow cytometry was used to check the purity and quantity of every magnetically sorted T cell population. Genomic DNA was isolated from every sorted fraction and measured by UV absorbance on a Nanodrop 2000c.

These data belong to a study of shared clonotypes between healthy human individuals (dated by TCRdb to the early 2020s). Study-level background: The cohort comprised a couple of women and a few men aged 18 to 49 years. For each donor, CD4 naive and CD4 memory were each given three plates, CD8 naive was given two plates, and CD8 memory was given one plate. Each donor's leukapheresis produced roughly between roughly 0.85 and 10 billion PBMCs. To increase sequencing depth and limit assay-specific biases, different laboratories used diverse techniques to prepare libraries and sequence TCR repertoires. The study deeply sequenced blood TCR repertoires of about 5 healthy adults to estimate repertoire size and the extent of clonotype sharing between individuals.

Broader findings and caveats from the paper: Sampling was restricted to blood, and TCR repertoires in tissues likely differ from the TCR repertoires found in blood. The genetic and exposure-history diversity represented was limited by the small number of donors. Pairwise subsampling led to the expectation that sequencing depth would affect the degree of clonotype sharing among donors. Incomplete sequencing was indicated by rarefaction of sorted-subset datasets, despite the large sequencing depth. Compared with non-shared clonotypes, the clonotypes found in all four sorted-subset donors had higher generation probabilities. Approximately 5% of naive CD4, 3.5% of naive CD8, 2.3% of memory CD4, and about 0.4% of memory CD8 clonotypes were shared across a few donors. Naive subsets generally had larger estimated clonotype richness than memory subsets did.

Using the deep immunoSEQ assay, multiplex PCR amplified TCR CDR3 regions from genomic DNA. Genomic DNA extracted from each cell subset was distributed evenly over all wells of several immunoSEQ 96-well plates, and each plate served as one replicate. For sorted subsets, roughly 200 ng of genomic DNA, equivalent to tens of thousands of T cell genomes, went into each replicate PCR. Purified libraries were measured with a Qubit 3.0 fluorometer, size-checked on a Bioanalyzer 2100, and measured again with the KAPA Library Quantification kit. A separate single-read 150-cycle Illumina NextSeq 550 flow cell was used to sequence each immunoSEQ 96-well plate. The original pipeline was this. Because the immunoSEQ output included only junctional sequences and no quality scores, the filtering could not be the same as the filtering used for full-length reads. Sequences were annotated with PyIR, a Python wrapper for IgBLAST v1.9, using IMGT germline references to assign V/J genes and CDR3. Reads were removed for weak V/J assignments (E-value above 1e-6), missing CDR3, stop codons, out-of-frame junctions, or ambiguous translated residues. V3J clonotypes were defined as sequences sharing an identical inferred V gene, J gene, and CDR3 amino acid sequence. The percentage overlap between two repertoires was calculated by dividing the number of shared unique clonotypes by the size of the smaller repertoire. Three approaches were used to assess repertoire richness: RTK rarefaction, the Chao1 estimator, and Recon v2.1 estimates of unobserved clonotypes. Generation probabilities were computed with OLGA for all TCRbeta clonotypes obtained by the gDNA method from a handful of donors. This immuneACCESS table, as held by TCRdb, lists in-frame sequences with V and J called but not all clones. Of the missing ones, under half trace to an unresolved V gene in checked studies; the others have no known cause. V and J calls and clone size follow that table, whereas D and trimming were derived from the DNA. The sample table contains roughly 700,000 clones; only one count was recorded for about 74% of them. The ten largest clones add up to approximately 1.8% of the sample.

CDR1 and CDR2 are drawn from the germline V gene: MDHEN, SYDVKM. The germline V and J ends show losses of 6 bases and 7 bases respectively, and no gene match explains 18 bases of the junction. The CDR3 holds 17 amino acids from the cysteine to the phenylalanine. Just CDR3 DNA is preserved here, 51 bases in frame from base 1. This chain is built from TRBV28 and TRBJ1-2, and TRBD1 matches 9 of the central bases. Sequencing input: memory CD4+ T cells sorted from blood. This specimen's cell subset or site label, interpreted: CD45RA-negative fraction. This TCR was sampled from a young woman in good health. The CDR3 region reads CASRQQLGTGNDGGYTF. The DNA sequence is TGTGCCAGCAGGCAACAATTAGGGACAGGGAATGATGGTGGCTACACCTTC.